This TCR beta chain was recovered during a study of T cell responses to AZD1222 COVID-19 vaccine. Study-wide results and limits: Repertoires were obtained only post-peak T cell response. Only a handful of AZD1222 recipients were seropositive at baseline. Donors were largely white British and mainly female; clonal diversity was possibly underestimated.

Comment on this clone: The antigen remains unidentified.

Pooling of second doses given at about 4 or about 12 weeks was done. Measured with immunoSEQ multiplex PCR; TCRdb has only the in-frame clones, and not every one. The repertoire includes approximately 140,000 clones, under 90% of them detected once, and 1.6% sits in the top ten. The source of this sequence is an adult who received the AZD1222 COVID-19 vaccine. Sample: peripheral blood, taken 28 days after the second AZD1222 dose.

The CDR3 DNA follows: TGTGCCAGCAGTGCAAGGGAGCAGGGGCTGAACACTGAAGCTTTCTTT. Translation gives CASSAREQGLNTEAFF. The chain combines TRBV2 with TRBJ1-1; D might be TRBD1 (6 bases). The germline V gene has CDR1 SNHLY and CDR2 FYNNEI. The V end lost 4 bases, the J end lost 0 bases, and 15 bases lay between the germline ends. There are 16 residues in the CDR3.